Listed below are T cell receptor beta chains from one sample, sequenced in a study of Graves' ophthalmopathy and Graves' hyperthyroidism. TCRdb processed the multiplex PCR reads anew with MiXCR; each CDR3 protein has one entry. The sample holds 660,000 or so distinct CDR3 sequences; 35% to 45% are singletons and the top ten take over 2.5%. Material: peripheral blood. These TCRs come from an adult man with Graves' ophthalmopathy. Both conserved end residues are part of each CDR3. Each record gives: clone size, J gene, D gene, V gene, CDR3 protein, CDR3 DNA. A D gene is named only where the DNA matches it firmly. Expanded clones are given a class, and other clones once, few, many or no size at all.

>many|TRBJ1-2|-|TRBV5-6
CASSLTSGYTF
TGTGCCAGCAGCTTGACCAGTGGCTACACCTTC
>once|TRBJ1-2|TRBD1|TRBV25-1
CARKGAHYGYTF
TGTGCCAGAAAGGGGGCGCATTATGGCTACACCTTC
>many|TRBJ1-6|-|TRBV5-4
CASSAGGRGNSPLHF
TGTGCCAGCAGTGCGGGGGGCAGGGGCAATTCACCCCTCCACTTT
>many|TRBJ2-7|-|TRBV15
CATSRERAYEQYF
TGTGCCACCAGCAGAGAAAGAGCCTACGAGCAGTACTTC
>-|TRBJ1-5|-|TRBV29-1
CSVEENGDQPQHF
TGCAGCGTTGAAGAAAACGGGGATCAGCCCCAGCATTTT
>many|TRBJ1-5|-|TRBV6-5
CASSRQESQPQHF
TGTGCCAGCAGCCGACAGGAGAGTCAGCCCCAGCATTTT
>many|TRBJ1-1|TRBD1|TRBV29-1
CSVSGQGMSTEAFF
TGCAGCGTGAGCGGACAGGGGATGAGCACTGAAGCTTTCTTT
>-|TRBJ1-1|-|TRBV25-1
CASSELIWSAPPEAFF
TGTGCCAGCAGTGAATTAATCTGGTCCGCTCCGCCTGAAGCTTTCTTT
>many|TRBJ1-4|-|TRBV29-1
CSVGDWQTHGSLFF
TGCAGCGTGGGCGATTGGCAGACGCATGGATCACTGTTTTTT
>many|TRBJ2-7|-|TRBV20-1
CSATQGSEQYF
TGCAGTGCTACCCAAGGGAGCGAGCAGTACTTC
>few|TRBJ1-1|TRBD1|TRBV4-1
CASSHGTGEAFF
TGCGCCAGCAGCCATGGGACAGGGGAAGCTTTCTTT
>-|TRBJ2-5|-|TRBV7-2
CASSPSTGYQETQYF
TGTGCCAGCTCACCATCGACGGGGTACCAAGAGACCCAGTACTTC
>once|TRBJ2-7|TRBD1|TRBV5-1
CASSTPDRSSYEQYF
TGCGCCAGCAGCACCCCGGACAGGAGCTCCTACGAGCAGTACTTC
>few|TRBJ1-1|-|TRBV11-2
CASSQFRDNMRTEAFF
TGTGCCAGCAGCCAATTCAGGGACAATATGAGGACTGAAGCTTTCTTT
>many|TRBJ1-6|-|TRBV7-2
CASSFMAASSYNSPLHF
TGTGCCAGCAGCTTTATGGCCGCTAGCTCCTATAATTCACCCCTCCACTTT
>few|TRBJ2-2|-|TRBV20-1
CSAREGDTGELFF
TGCAGTGCTAGGGAGGGGGACACCGGGGAGCTGTTTTTT
>many|TRBJ1-6|TRBD1|TRBV7-3
CASSTTGTGVSPLHF
TGTGCCAGCAGCACGACCGGGACAGGGGTATCACCCCTCCACTTT
>few|TRBJ1-3|-|TRBV7-8
CASSQGGLGNTIYF
TGTGCCAGCAGCCAAGGGGGACTGGGAAACACCATATATTTT
>many|TRBJ1-2|TRBD1|TRBV20-1
CSADRGAGGYTF
TGCAGTGCCGACAGGGGGGCGGGTGGCTACACCTTC
>-|TRBJ1-1|-|TRBV12-2
CAQGALGRNTEAFF
TGTGCACAGGGGGCTTTGGGTAGGAACACTGAAGCTTTCTTT
>few|TRBJ1-1|-|TRBV11-2
CASSLGGGQTEAFF
TGTGCCAGCAGCTTAGGGGGGGGGCAGACTGAAGCTTTCTTT
>many|TRBJ2-7|-|TRBV6-5
CASSSRTPGIHEQYF
TGTGCCAGCAGTTCCCGAACCCCCGGGATCCACGAGCAGTACTTC
>-|TRBJ2-7|TRBD1|TRBV12-3/TRBV12-4
CASNMRSGTGYWYEQYF
TGTGCCAGCAACATGCGTTCCGGGACAGGGTATTGGTACGAGCAGTACTTC
>-|TRBJ1-1|-|TRBV25-1
CASVKTGLNTEAFF
TGTGCCAGCGTCAAAACAGGGCTGAACACTGAAGCTTTCTTT
>few|TRBJ2-3|TRBD1|TRBV29-1
CSVDDRGLGTDTQYF
TGCAGCGTTGATGACAGGGGGCTGGGCACAGATACGCAGTATTTT
>-|TRBJ1-2|TRBD1|TRBV25-1
CASSEWTGGREGGYTF
TGTGCCAGCAGTGAGTGGACAGGGGGCAGAGAAGGTGGCTACACCTTC
>many|TRBJ2-5|-|TRBV10-3
CAISEGTSNRGGGETQYF
TGTGCCATCAGTGAGGGAACATCCAACAGGGGAGGAGGGGAGACCCAGTACTTC
>many|TRBJ1-5|-|TRBV20-1
CSAPAQAGQPQHF
TGCAGTGCTCCTGCACAAGCGGGCCAGCCCCAGCATTTT
>once|TRBJ1-5|-|TRBV9
CASSVAGFSNQPQHF
TGTGCCAGCAGCGTAGCAGGCTTTAGCAATCAGCCCCAGCATTTT
>-|TRBJ2-2|TRBD2|TRBV6-5
CASKPGLAANTNTGELFF
TGTGCCTCCAAACCGGGACTAGCGGCTAATACGAACACCGGGGAGCTGTTTTTT
>many|TRBJ2-7|-|TRBV5-1
CASSLLGTQVYEQYF
TGCGCCAGCAGCTTGCTCGGGACTCAGGTATACGAGCAGTACTTC
>-|TRBJ1-1|-|TRBV7-2
CASSLYRGETEAFF
TGTGCCAGCAGCTTATACCGCGGGGAAACTGAAGCTTTCTTT
>many|TRBJ2-6|-|TRBV12-3/TRBV12-4
CASTLSGANVLTF
TGTGCCAGCACCCTCTCTGGGGCCAACGTCCTGACTTTC
>-|TRBJ2-6|TRBD1|TRBV19
CALGTGKNSGANVLTF
TGTGCCTTGGGGACAGGGAAGAACTCTGGGGCCAACGTCCTGACTTTC
>once|TRBJ1-5|-|TRBV7-8
CASSYGGRRPGVRNQPQHF
TGTGCCAGCAGTTACGGCGGCCGGAGGCCTGGGGTTCGCAATCAGCCCCAGCATTTT
>many|TRBJ1-2|TRBD1|TRBV7-9
CASSLGQGDYTF
TGTGCCAGCAGCTTAGGACAGGGCGACTACACCTTC
>many|TRBJ1-2|-|TRBV4-2
CASSQDREVGYTF
TGTGCCAGCAGCCAAGACAGGGAGGTCGGCTACACCTTC
>many|TRBJ1-2|-|TRBV7-4
CASSSTRKDWGYGYTF
TGTGCCAGCAGCTCCACGCGGAAGGACTGGGGCTATGGCTACACCTTC
>few|TRBJ1-2|-|TRBV25-1
CASSERSGNTF
TGTGCCAGCAGTGAGCGCTCTGGAAACACCTTC
>-|TRBJ2-7|-|TRBV7-9
CASSGGRADSLLEQYF
TGTGCCAGCAGCGGGGGACGAGCGGATTCCCTACTTGAGCAGTACTTC
>many|TRBJ2-7|-|TRBV19
CASSKQGLYEQYF
TGTGCCAGTAGTAAGCAGGGACTCTACGAGCAGTACTTC
>-|TRBJ1-2|-|TRBV20-1
CSARAGGSYGYTF
TGCAGTGCTAGGGCGGGGGGGAGTTATGGCTACACCTTC
>many|TRBJ2-2|-|TRBV20-1
CSATKRPGGELFF
TGCAGTGCTACTAAGCGTCCTGGCGGGGAGCTGTTTTTT
>-|TRBJ1-4|TRBD1|TRBV29-1
CSVQDRGSNEKLFF
TGCAGCGTTCAGGACAGGGGCTCTAATGAAAAACTGTTTTTT
>-|TRBJ1-1|-|TRBV12-3/TRBV12-4
CASSSRQAPRTEAFF
TGTGCCAGCAGTTCTCGACAGGCCCCCAGAACTGAAGCTTTCTTT
>-|TRBJ2-1|TRBD2|TRBV24-1
CATSASGLSYNEQFF
TGTGCCACCTCGGCTAGCGGGCTTTCCTACAATGAGCAGTTCTTC
>-|TRBJ2-7|-|TRBV5-5
CASTLGGDRFPYEQYF
TGTGCCAGCACCCTGGGTGGAGACAGATTCCCCTACGAGCAGTACTTC
>-|TRBJ1-2|TRBD1|TRBV29-1
CSVETGANTNYGYTF
TGCAGCGTGGAGACAGGGGCGAATACTAACTATGGCTACACCTTC
>few|TRBJ1-1|TRBD1|TRBV5-1
CASSLLDRSPGMNTEAFF
TGCGCCAGCAGCTTGTTGGACAGGAGCCCCGGGATGAACACTGAAGCTTTCTTT
>-|TRBJ1-4|-|TRBV6-1
CASRPLSGTNEKLFF
TGTGCCAGCAGGCCTCTGTCGGGAACTAATGAAAAACTGTTTTTT
>-|TRBJ2-7|-|TRBV10-3
CAISGEAYEQYF
TGTGCCATCAGTGGGGAAGCATACGAGCAGTACTTC
>few|TRBJ1-4|TRBD1|TRBV2
CASTSGTGLEKLFF
TGTGCCAGCACTTCCGGGACAGGGCTGGAAAAACTGTTTTTT
>many|TRBJ2-7|TRBD1|TRBV10-3
CAISVQDRAYEQYF
TGTGCCATCAGTGTTCAGGACAGGGCCTACGAGCAGTACTTC
>-|TRBJ2-7|-|TRBV4-2
CASSPELKLTYEQYF
TGTGCCAGCAGCCCCGAGCTAAAACTAACCTACGAGCAGTACTTC